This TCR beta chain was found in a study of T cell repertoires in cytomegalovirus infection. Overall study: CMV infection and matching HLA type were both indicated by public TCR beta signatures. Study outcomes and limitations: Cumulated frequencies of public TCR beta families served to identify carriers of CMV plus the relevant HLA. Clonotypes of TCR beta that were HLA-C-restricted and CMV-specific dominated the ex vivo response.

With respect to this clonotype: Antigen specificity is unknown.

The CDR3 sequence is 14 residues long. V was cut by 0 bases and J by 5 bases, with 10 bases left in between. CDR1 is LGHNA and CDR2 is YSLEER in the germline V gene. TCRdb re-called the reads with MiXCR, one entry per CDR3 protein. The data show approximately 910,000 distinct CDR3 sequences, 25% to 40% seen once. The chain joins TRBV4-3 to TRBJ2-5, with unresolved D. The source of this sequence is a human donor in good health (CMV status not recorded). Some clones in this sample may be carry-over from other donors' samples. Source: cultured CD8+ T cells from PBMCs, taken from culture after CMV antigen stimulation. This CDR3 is CASSQDRLWETQYF. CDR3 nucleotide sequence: TGCGCCAGCAGCCAAGATCGCTTATGGGAGACCCAGTACTTC.